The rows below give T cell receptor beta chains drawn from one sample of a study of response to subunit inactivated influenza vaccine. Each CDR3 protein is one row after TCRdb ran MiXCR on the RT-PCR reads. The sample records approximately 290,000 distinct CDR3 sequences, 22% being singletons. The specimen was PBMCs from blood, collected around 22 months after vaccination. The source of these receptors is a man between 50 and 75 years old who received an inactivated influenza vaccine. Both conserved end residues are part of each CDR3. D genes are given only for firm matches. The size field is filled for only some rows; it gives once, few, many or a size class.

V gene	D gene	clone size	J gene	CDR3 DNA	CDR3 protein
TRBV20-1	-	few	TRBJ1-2	TGCAGTGCTAGAATCCCAGGGACTTCTAACTATGGCTACACCTTC	CSARIPGTSNYGYTF
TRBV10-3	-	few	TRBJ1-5	TGTGCCATCAGTGAGTGGGGGGTAGGGAGTCAGCCCCAGCATTTT	CAISEWGVGSQPQHF
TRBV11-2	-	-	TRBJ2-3	TGTGCCAGCAGCCATACCCCAGCGGATACGCAGTATTTT	CASSHTPADTQYF
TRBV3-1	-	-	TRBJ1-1	TGTGCCAGCAGCCAAACCGGGACAAGGACCGACACTGAAGCTTTCTTT	CASSQTGTRTDTEAFF
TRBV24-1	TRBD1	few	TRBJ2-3	TGTGCCACCAGTGACCCCGGGACAGGGGATCGGGCAGATACGCAGTATTTT	CATSDPGTGDRADTQYF
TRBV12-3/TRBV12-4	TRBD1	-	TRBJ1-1	TGTGCCAGCAGTCCTTGGACAGGGGCCCGAATTGATGAAGCTTTCTTT	CASSPWTGARIDEAFF
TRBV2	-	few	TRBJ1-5	TGTGCCAGCAGTGAGGGGGACGACAATCAGCCCCAGCATTTT	CASSEGDDNQPQHF
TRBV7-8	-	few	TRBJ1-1	TGTGCCAGCAGCCCGGAGGGCATTGAAGCTTTCTTT	CASSPEGIEAFF
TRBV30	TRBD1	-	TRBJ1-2	TGTGCCTGGAGTAGGCGACAGGGGGCTGACTATGGCTACACCTTC	CAWSRRQGADYGYTF
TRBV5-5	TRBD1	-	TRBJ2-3	TGTGCCAGCAGCTTGGTGCCCGGGACAGGGATGAATACGCAGTATTTT	CASSLVPGTGMNTQYF
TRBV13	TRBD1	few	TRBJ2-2	TGTGCCAGCAGCTTATGGGACAGGGGCGTCCGTAACACCGGGGAGCTGTTTTTT	CASSLWDRGVRNTGELFF
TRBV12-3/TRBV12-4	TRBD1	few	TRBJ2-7	TGTGCCAGCAGTATAGGACAGGCCTACGAGCAGTACTTC	CASSIGQAYEQYF
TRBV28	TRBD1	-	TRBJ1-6	TGTGCCAGCAGCCTAATACCGGGACAGGGGGACTCACCCCTCCACTTT	CASSLIPGQGDSPLHF
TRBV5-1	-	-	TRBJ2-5	TGCGCCAGCAGCACAGGAGTTCAAGAGACCCAGTACTTC	CASSTGVQETQYF
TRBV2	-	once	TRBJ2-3	TGTGCCATCAACGAACAGTTCACAGATACGCAGTATTTT	CAINEQFTDTQYF
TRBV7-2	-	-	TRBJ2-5	TGTGCCAGCAGGACCGATCCGGGGGCGCGGAAGACCCAGTACTTC	CASRTDPGARKTQYF
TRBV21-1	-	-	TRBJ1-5	TGTGCCAGCAGCAAAAAGGGTACTTGTGAGGGGACGATGAATGGCAATCAGCCCCAGCATTTT	CASSKKGTCEGTMNGNQPQHF